This T cell receptor beta chain emerged from a study of OX40 agonist ivuxolimab in advanced cancers. Whole-study context: Three patients got partial responses; one had hepatocellular carcinoma and two had cutaneous melanoma. Study-level findings and limits: The study observed clonal expansion of CD4+ and CD8+ blood T cells by week 6 at 0.1 to 3.0 mg/kg. Expanded clones tended on average to be more numerous among CD8+ T cells than CD4+.

Generated by immunoSEQ multiplex PCR, the TCRdb table keeps only in-frame clones and is missing some. The sample contains 95,000 to 120,000 clones, 80% to 95% of which appear only once. Blood sampling was done at baseline, cycle 4 day 1, and cycle 7 day 1. Details on this clone: As yet, its antigen is unknown.

The CDR3 covers 15 residues. J gave up 3 bases and V 5 bases, and 7 bases lay outside the gene matches. From germline, CDR1 is SGHTA and CDR2 FQGNSA. The sequences come from CD4+ or CD8+ T cells sorted from blood, collected in a trial of the OX40 agonist ivuxolimab. This receptor was identified in an adult with an advanced solid tumor such as melanoma, head and neck, liver or kidney cancer. The chain has TRBV7-2 and TRBJ1-3; TRBD1 aligns across 7 bases. CDR3: CASSQQTGSGNTIYF. CDR3 nucleotide sequence: TGTGCCAGCAGCCAACAGACAGGGAGTGGAAACACCATATATTTT.